This entry features one TCR beta chain sequence. There are many counts of this clonotype. It has no known antigen specificity. Within one base of it there is no much larger clone, and no base qualities were kept. The data belong to a study of human T cells and chemical hapten exposure (TCRdb year 2021). About the full investigation: For sensitization, 2% DPC in acetone was applied to an approximately 2 cm by approximately 2 cm area of upper inner arm skin. Under 30 alopecia patients gave blood for TCR sequencing at one to four time points (pre-sensitization, 2, 6 and 24 weeks). Patch testing was performed on the upper back with Finn chambers containing 0.01% DPC, and the patch tests were scored after 6 days according to International Contact Dermatitis Research Group standards. In alopecia patients, the study followed how the peripheral blood TCR repertoire changed in vivo over primary and secondary sensitization to diphenylcyclopropenone (DPC), a hapten. Patient blood was sampled pre-sensitization (week 0) and at 2, 6 and about 24 weeks after DPC sensitization. Alopecia areata with under or over 50% scalp involvement, alopecia totalis and alopecia universalis were represented in the patient cohort, which was mostly female. Libraries were pooled for sequencing, and variation in per-sample TCR yields was attributed mainly to small differences in library volumes within the pool. Throughout the study period of about 22 weeks, patients also received therapeutic DPC doses to the scalp every week. Beyond this particular receptor, the publication reports: Because all patients had alopecia, a presumed autoimmune disease, the immune response of the patients might differ from that of healthy individuals. DPC sensitization did not change how many TCRs were above 1 in 1000 frequency, and no evidence was found of alterations in global repertoire structure. Expanded TCRs formed significantly more large CDR3 similarity clusters than pre-sensitization or healthy control sets, consistent with antigen-driven responses. After repeated subsampling, changes were observed in the strength of the expansion versus patch-test correlation and in the threshold at which the correlation became significant. A positive correlation was found between the number of PT1 expanded TCRs and patch test score, with significance reached at thresholds 8, 16 and 32 but not 4.

The sample's time point label is to be understood as: patch test 2, 6 weeks after DPC sensitization. In light of the paper, this sample's treatment or condition label describes: therapeutic diphenylcyclopropenone sensitization with weekly scalp DPC. Blood at each patch-test visit was drawn before the patch test was applied. Patients were considered eligible if aged 18 to 70, diagnosed with alopecia and deemed suitable for DPC therapy, and patients were excluded if pregnant. Unfractionated whole blood was collected in Tempus Blood RNA tubes, and total RNA was extracted from that blood. Receptors were amplified or captured by RACE. TCRdb lists the instrument as NextSeq 500. During library preparation, unique molecular identifiers were attached to individual cDNA molecules so that TCRs could be counted quantitatively and reproducibly. Each blood RNA sample was used to sequence both TCR alpha and TCR beta chains. In the authors' own workflow: The median number of TCRs per sample was 85,000 to 100,000, ranging from about 23,224 to 700,000. The Decombinator software suite was used to annotate V, J and CDR3 in the TCR reads. Every sample was subsampled to the same number of TCRs (28,000) for the PS versus PT1 abundance plots. Expanded TCRs were defined as absent before sensitization and observed at least eight times at the 2-week time point. TCRdb reworked the public reads: Q25 trimming with fastp, MiXCR clone assembly, productive beta chains retained. Records with the same CDR3 protein are collapsed into one entry carrying the most frequent genes and DNA. Here the V and J calls rest on TCRdb's processing, not on the authors' analysis. Counted in this sample were about 80,000 distinct CDR3 sequences; 9.5% to 13% of them appeared once. The top ten hold 1.6% of the sample.

V loses 8 bases, J loses 4 bases, and the germline ends lie 9 bases apart. The CDR3 contains 11 residues, cysteine and phenylalanine counted. Of all the DNA, just the CDR3 is kept, 33 bases in frame from base 1. The germline V gene (reference sequence) yields SEHNR for CDR1 and FQNEAQ for CDR2. The chain is encoded by TRBV7-9 joined to TRBJ2-7, and TRBD1 may be the D gene, going by 6 matching bases. This clonotype was sampled from a man aged 18 to 29 with alopecia areata. Some clones in this sample may be carry-over from other donors' samples. Sequenced material: whole blood, taken in connection with sensitization to the hapten diphenylcyclopropenone (DPC). The nucleotide sequence is TGTGCCAGCGAGGACAGTTACGAGCAGTACTTC. Its protein reads: CASEDSYEQYF.